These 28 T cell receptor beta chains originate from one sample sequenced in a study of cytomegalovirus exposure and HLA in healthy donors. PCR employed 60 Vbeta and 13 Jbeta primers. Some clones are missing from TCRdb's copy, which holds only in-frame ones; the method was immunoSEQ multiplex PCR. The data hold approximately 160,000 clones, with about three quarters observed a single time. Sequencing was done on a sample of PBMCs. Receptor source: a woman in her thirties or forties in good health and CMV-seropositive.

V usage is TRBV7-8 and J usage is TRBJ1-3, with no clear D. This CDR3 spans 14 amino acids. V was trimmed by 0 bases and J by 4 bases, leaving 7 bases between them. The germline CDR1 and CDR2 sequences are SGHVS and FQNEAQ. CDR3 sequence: CASSLARLGNTIYF. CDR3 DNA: TGTGCCAGCAGCTTAGCCCGACTCGGAAACACCATATATTTT.

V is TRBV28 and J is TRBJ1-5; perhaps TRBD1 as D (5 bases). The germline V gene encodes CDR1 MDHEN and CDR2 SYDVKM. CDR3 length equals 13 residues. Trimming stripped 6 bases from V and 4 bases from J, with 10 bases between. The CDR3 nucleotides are TGTGCCAGCAGGACAGATCATAATCAGCCCCAGCATTTT. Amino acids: CASRTDHNQPQHF.

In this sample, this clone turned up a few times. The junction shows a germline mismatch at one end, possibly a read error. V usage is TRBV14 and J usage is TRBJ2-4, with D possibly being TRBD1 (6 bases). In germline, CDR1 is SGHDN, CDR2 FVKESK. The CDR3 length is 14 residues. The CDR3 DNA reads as TGTGCCAGCAGCGTTGCGGGCAGGGGACAAGGATTGCACTTC. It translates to CASSVAGRGQGLHF.

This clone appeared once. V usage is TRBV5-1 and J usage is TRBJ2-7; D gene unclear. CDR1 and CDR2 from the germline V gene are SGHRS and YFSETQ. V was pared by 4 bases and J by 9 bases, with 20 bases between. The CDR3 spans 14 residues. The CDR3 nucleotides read TGCGCCAGCAGCGTCGGCGATGACGGATCTAGGCAGTACTTC. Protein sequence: CASSVGDDGSRQYF.

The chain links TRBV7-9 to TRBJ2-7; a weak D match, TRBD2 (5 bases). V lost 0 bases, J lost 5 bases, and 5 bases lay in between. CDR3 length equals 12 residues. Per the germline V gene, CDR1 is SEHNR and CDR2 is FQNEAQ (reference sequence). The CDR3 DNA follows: TGTGCCAGCAGCTTAGCCGGGGACGAGCAGTACTTC. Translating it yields CASSLAGDEQYF.

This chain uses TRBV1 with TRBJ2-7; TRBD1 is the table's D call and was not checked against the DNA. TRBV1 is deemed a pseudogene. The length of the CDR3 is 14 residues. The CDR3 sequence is CTSSQPDRAYEQYF. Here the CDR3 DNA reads TGCACCAGCAGCCAACCGGACAGAGCCTACGAGCAGTACTTC.

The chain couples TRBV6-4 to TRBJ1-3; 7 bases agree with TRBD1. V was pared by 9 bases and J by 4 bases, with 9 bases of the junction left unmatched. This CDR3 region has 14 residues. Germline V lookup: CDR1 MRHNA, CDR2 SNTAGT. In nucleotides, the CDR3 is TGTGCCAGACCCTCGGACAGGCACGGAAACACCATATATTTT. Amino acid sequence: CARPSDRHGNTIYF.

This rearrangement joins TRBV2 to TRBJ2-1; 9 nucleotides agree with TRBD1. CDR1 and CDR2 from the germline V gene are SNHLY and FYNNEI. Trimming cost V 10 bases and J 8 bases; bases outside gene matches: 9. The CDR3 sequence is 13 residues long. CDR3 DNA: TGTGCCACCCCGGGACAGGGTTTCGATGAGCAGTTCTTC. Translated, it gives CATPGQGFDEQFF.

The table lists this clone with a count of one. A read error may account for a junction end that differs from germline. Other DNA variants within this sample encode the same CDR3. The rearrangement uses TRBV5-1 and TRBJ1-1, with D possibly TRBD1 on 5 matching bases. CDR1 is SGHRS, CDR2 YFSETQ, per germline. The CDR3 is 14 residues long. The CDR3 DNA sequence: TGCGCCAGCAGCCTGACAGTGGTGAACACCGAAGCTTTCTTT. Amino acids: CASSLTVVNTEAFF.

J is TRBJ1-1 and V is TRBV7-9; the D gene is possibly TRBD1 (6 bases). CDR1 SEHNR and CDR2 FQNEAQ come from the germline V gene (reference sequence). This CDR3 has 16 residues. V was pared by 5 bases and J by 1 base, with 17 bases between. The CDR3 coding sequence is TGTGCCAGCAGCCGCTTGGGGGCAAGGGCGAACACTGAAGCTTTCTTT. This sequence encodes CASSRLGARANTEAFF.

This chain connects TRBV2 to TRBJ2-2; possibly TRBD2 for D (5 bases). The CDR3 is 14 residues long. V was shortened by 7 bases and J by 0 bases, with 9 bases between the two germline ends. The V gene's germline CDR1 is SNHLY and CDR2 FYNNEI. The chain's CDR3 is CASKTTANTGELFF. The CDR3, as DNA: TGTGCCAGCAAGACTACAGCGAACACCGGGGAGCTGTTTTTT.

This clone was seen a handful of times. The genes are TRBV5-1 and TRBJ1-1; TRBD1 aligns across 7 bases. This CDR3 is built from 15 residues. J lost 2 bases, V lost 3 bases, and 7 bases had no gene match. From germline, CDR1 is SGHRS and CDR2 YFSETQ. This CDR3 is CASSYFDRANTEAFF. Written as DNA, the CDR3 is TGCGCCAGCAGCTACTTCGACAGGGCCAACACTGAAGCTTTCTTT.

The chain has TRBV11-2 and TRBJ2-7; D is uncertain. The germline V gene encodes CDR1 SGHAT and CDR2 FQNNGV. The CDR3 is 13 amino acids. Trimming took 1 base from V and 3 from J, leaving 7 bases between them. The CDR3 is CASSLGSRYEQYF. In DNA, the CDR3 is TGTGCCAGCAGCTTAGGTTCCCGCTACGAGCAGTACTTC.

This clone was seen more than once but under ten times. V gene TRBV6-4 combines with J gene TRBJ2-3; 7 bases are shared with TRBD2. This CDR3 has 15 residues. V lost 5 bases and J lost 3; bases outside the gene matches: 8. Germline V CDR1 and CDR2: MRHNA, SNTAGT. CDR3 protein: CASSLGGGETDTQYF. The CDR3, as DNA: TGTGCCAGCAGTTTGGGCGGGGGAGAGACAGATACGCAGTATTTT.

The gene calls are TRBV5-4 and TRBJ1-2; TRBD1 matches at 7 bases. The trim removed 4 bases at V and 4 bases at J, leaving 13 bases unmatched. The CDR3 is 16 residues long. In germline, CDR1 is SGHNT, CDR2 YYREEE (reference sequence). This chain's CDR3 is CASSPVIKGASYGYTF. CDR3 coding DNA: TGTGCCAGCAGCCCGGTCATAAAGGGGGCGAGCTATGGCTACACCTTC.

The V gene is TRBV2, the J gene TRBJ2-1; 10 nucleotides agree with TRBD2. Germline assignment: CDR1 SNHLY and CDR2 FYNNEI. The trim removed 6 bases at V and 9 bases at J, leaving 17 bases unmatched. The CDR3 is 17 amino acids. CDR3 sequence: CASRAGGTELILIEQFF. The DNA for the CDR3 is TGTGCCAGCAGAGCGGGGGGGACCGAGCTTATTCTGATTGAGCAGTTCTTC.

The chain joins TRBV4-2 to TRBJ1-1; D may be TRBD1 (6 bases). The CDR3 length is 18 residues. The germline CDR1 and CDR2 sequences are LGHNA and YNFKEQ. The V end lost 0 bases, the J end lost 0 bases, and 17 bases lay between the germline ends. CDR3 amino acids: CASSQESGWTDMNTEAFF. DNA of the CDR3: TGTGCCAGCAGCCAAGAATCCGGATGGACAGACATGAACACTGAAGCTTTCTTT.

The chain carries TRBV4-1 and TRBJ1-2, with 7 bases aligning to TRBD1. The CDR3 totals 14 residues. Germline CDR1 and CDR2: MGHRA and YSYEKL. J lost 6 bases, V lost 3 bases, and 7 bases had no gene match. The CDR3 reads CASSQETGYDGYTF. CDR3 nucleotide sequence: TGCGCCAGCAGCCAGGAGACAGGGTACGATGGCTACACCTTC.

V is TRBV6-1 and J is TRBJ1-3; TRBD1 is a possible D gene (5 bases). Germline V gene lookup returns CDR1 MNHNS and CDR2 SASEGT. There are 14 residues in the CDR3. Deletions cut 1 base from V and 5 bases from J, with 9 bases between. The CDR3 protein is CASSEDPGRNTIYF. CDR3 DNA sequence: TGTGCCAGCAGTGAAGACCCAGGGAGAAACACCATATATTTT.

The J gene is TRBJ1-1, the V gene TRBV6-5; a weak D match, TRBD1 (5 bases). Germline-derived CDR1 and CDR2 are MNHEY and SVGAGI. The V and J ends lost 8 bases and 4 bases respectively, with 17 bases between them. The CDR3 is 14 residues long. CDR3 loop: CASSSGGLATEAFF. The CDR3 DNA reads TGTGCCAGCTCCTCGGGGGGATTGGCCACTGAAGCTTTCTTT.

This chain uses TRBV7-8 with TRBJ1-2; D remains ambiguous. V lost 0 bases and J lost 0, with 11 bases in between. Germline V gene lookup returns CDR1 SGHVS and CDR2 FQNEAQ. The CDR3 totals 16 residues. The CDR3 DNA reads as TGTGCCAGCAGCTTAGCGTCGGTTACAGCTAACTATGGCTACACCTTC. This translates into CASSLASVTANYGYTF.

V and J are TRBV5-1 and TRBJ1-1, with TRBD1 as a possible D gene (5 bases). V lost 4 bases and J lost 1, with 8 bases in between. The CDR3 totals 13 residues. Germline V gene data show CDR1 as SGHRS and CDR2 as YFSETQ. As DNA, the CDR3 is TGCGCCAGCAGCGACGGACAGAACACTGAAGCTTTCTTT. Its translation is CASSDGQNTEAFF. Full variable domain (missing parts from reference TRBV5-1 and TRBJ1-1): KAGVTQTPRYLIKTRGQQVTLSCSPISGHRSVSWYQQTPGQGLQFLFEYFSETQRNKGNFPGRFSGRQFSNSRSEMNVSTLELGDSALYLCASSDGQNTEAFFGQGTRLTVV.

Here the CDR3 DNA reads TGTGCCAGCAGTCTATCTAGCGGGGGAAACACCGGGGAGCTGTTTTTT. Its translation is CASSLSSGGNTGELFF. J is TRBJ2-2 and V is TRBV5-4, with TRBD2 matching 10 bases. Germline CDR1 and CDR2: SGHNT and YYREEE (reference sequence). The V segment lost 5 bases and the J segment 2 bases; nucleotides outside the gene matches: 6. This CDR3 comprises 16 residues. The whole variable domain, remainder taken from reference TRBV5-4 and TRBJ2-2, is ETGVTQSPTHLIKTRGQQVTLRCSSQSGHNTVSWYQQALGQGPQFIFQYYREEENGRGNFPPRFSGLQFPNYSSELNVNALELDDSALYLCASSLSSGGNTGELFFGEGSRLTVL.

CDR3 in DNA: TGTGCCAGTAAGGGCGGGGGGGGAGATACGCAGTATTTT. It encodes CASKGGGGDTQYF. V and J are TRBV6-6 and TRBJ2-3; the match to TRBD2 covers 9 bases. J was trimmed by 5 bases and V by 9 bases; bases with no gene match: 6. CDR1 and CDR2 (germline): MNHNY, SVGAGI (reference sequence). This CDR3 contains 13 residues.

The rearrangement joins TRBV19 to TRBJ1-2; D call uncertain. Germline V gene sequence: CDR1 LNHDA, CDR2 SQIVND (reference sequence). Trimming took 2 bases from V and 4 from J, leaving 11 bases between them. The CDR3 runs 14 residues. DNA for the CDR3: TGTGCCAGTAGTATAAACCGGGATGGCTATGGCTACACCTTC. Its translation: CASSINRDGYGYTF.

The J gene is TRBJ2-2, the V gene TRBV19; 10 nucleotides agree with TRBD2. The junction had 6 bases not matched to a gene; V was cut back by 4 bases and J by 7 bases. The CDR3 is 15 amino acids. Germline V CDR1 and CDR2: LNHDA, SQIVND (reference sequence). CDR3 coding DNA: TGTGCCAGTAGTAATAGCGGGGGGCGGTTCGGGGAGCTGTTTTTT. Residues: CASSNSGGRFGELFF.

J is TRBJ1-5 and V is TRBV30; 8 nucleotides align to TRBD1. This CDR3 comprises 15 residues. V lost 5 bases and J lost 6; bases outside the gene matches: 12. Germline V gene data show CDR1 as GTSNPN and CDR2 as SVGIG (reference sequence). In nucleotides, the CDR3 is TGTGCCTGGGGACAGGGCGCTGGAAGGAGTCAGCCCCAGCATTTT. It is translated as CAWGQGAGRSQPQHF.

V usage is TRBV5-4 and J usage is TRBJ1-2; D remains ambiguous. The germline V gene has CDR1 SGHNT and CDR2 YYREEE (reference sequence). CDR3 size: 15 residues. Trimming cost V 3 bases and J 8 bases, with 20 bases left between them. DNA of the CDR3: TGTGCCAGCAGCTCCCTCCTTGAGGGCGAGTCGGGCTACACCTTC. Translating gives CASSSLLEGESGYTF.